This entry describes one T cell receptor (beta chain). The antigen it recognizes is unknown. Within one base of it there is no much larger clone, and no base qualities were kept. This sample was taken from a study of shared clonotypes between healthy human individuals (dated by TCRdb to the early 2020s). About the investigation overall: Three men and two women, aged 18 to 49 years, made up the cohort. For each donor, CD4 naive and CD4 memory were each given three plates, CD8 naive was given two plates, and CD8 memory was given one plate. The study deeply sequenced blood TCR repertoires of about 5 healthy adults to estimate repertoire size and the extent of clonotype sharing between individuals. To increase sequencing depth and limit assay-specific biases, TCR repertoire library preparation and sequencing were carried out by different laboratories using diverse techniques. Between about 0.94 and 8.9 billion PBMCs per donor were obtained by leukapheresis. Broad study findings and their caveats: Compared with non-shared clonotypes, the clonotypes found in all four sorted-subset donors had higher generation probabilities. The genetic and exposure-history diversity represented was limited by the small number of donors. Pairwise subsampling led to the expectation that sequencing depth would affect the degree of clonotype sharing among donors. Naive subsets generally had larger estimated clonotype richness than memory subsets. Across a few donors, around 5% of naive CD4, around 3.5% of naive CD8, 2% to 2.5% of memory CD4, and approximately 0.4% of memory CD8 clonotypes were shared. Sampling was restricted to blood, and TCR repertoires in tissues likely differ from the TCR repertoires found in blood. Even with the large sequencing depth, rarefaction of the sorted-subset datasets indicated that sequencing was incomplete.

Using the deep immunoSEQ assay, multiplex PCR amplified TCR CDR3 regions from genomic DNA. Extracted genomic DNA from each cell subset was spread evenly across all wells of several immunoSEQ 96-well plates, with each plate serving as a replicate. For sorted subsets, each replicate PCR was loaded with about 0.2 ug genomic DNA, equivalent to approximately 27,000 T cell genomes. Purified libraries were quantified with a Qubit 3.0 fluorometer, sized on a Bioanalyzer 2100, and re-quantified with the KAPA Library Quantification kit. Every immunoSEQ 96-well plate was sequenced on a separate single-read 150-cycle Illumina NextSeq 550 flow cell. The paper's data handling went like this. Because the immunoSEQ output held only junctional sequences and lacked quality scores, the filtering could not match the filtering applied to full-length reads. To assign V/J genes and CDR3, sequences were annotated against IMGT germline references using PyIR, a Python wrapper for IgBLAST v1.9. Any read was removed if the V/J assignment was weak (E-value above 1e-6), the CDR3 was missing, or the read contained stop codons, out-of-frame junctions, or ambiguous translated residues. V3J clonotypes were defined by identical inferred V gene, J gene, and CDR3 amino acid sequence. The percentage overlap between two repertoires was calculated by dividing the number of shared unique clonotypes by the size of the smaller repertoire. Repertoire richness was assessed with RTK rarefaction, the Chao1 estimator, and Recon v2.1 estimates of unobserved clonotypes. For all TCRbeta clonotypes obtained by the gDNA method from a few donors, generation probabilities were computed with OLGA. TCRdb carries this immuneACCESS record with in-frame sequences only. Its versions omit some clonotypes, under half of them owing to an unresolved V gene in the studies checked, with the rest unexplained. V, J and clone size were drawn from that table, and D and trimming were deduced from the DNA. The sample includes about 580,000 clones, with roughly 98% observed a single time. 0.3% of the sample comes from the top ten.

For the CD8 naive samples, CD45RO-negative cells were positively selected for CCR7, yielding a CD45RA+CCR7+ population from which TemRA cells were excluded. Donors were healthy HIV-negative adults with no recently reported acute infections or vaccinations. Every donor was a Caucasian adult residing in Nashville, Tennessee, USA. Blood was obtained by leukapheresis, after which PBMCs were separated by Ficoll-Histopaque density gradient centrifugation and cryopreserved in liquid nitrogen vapor phase. Purity and quantity of every magnetically sorted T cell population were checked by analytical flow cytometry. Genomic DNA was isolated from each sorted fraction and quantified by UV absorbance on a Nanodrop 2000c. From the cysteine up to the phenylalanine, the CDR3 has a length of 14 residues. The DNA shown is the 42-base CDR3, in frame from base 1. The germline V gene sets CDR1 to SGHTA and CDR2 to FQGNSA. V sheds 1 base and J sheds 3 bases, leaving 9 bases between their ends.

Sequenced: naive CD8+ T cells sorted from blood. The sample's cell subset or site label, decoded: CD45RA+CCR7+. The V and J segments used are TRBV7-2 and TRBJ1-2, with the D gene too uncertain to name. The sequence came from a man younger than 45 in good health. The DNA sequence is given as TGTGCCAGCAGCTTAGGCGGGGATTACTATGGCTACACCTTC. Its protein is CASSLGGDYYGYTF.